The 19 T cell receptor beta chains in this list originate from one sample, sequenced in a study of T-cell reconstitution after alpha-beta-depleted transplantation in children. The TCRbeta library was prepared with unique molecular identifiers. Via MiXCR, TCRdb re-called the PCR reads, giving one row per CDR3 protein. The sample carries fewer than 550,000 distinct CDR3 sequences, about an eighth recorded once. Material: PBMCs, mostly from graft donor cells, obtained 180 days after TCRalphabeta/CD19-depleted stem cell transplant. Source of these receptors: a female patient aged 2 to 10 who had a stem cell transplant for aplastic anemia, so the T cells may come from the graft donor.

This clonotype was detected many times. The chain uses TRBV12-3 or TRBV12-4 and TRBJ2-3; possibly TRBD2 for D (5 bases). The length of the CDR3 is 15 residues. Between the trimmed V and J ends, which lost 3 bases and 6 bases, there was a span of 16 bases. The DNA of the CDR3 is TGTGCCAGCAGTTTGTGGCGGGCCCCCCCCGATACGCAGTATTTT. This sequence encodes CASSLWRAPPDTQYF.

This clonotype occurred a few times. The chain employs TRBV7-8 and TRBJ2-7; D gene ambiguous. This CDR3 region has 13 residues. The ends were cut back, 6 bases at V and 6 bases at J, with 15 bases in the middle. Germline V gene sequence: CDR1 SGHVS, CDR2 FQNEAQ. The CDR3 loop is CASRETRFSEQYV. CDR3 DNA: TGTGCCAGCAGGGAAACGCGGTTTTCCGAGCAGTACGTC.

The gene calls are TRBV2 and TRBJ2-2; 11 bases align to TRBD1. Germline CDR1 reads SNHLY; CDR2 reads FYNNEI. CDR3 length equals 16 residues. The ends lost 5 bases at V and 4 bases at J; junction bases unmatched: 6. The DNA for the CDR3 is TGTGCCAGCAGTTTGGACAGGGGGCAGGGCACCGGGGAGCTGTTTTTT. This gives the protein CASSLDRGQGTGELFF.

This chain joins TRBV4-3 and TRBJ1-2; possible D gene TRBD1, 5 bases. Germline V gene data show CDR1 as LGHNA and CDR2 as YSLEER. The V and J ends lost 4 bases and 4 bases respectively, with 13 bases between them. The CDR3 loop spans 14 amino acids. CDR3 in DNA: TGCGCCAGCAGCCTAGGGGACGGATTCTATGGCTACACCTTC. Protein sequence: CASSLGDGFYGYTF.

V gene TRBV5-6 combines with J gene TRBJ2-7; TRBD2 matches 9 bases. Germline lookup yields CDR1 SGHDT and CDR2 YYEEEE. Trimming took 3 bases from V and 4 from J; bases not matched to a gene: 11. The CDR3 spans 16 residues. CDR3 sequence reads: CASSSMSGREGYEQYV. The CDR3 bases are TGTGCCAGCAGCTCGATGTCCGGGCGGGAGGGTTACGAGCAGTACGTC.

The CDR3 protein is CSALDGGWNGELFF. For the CDR3, the DNA is TGCAGCGCTCTCGATGGGGGGTGGAACGGGGAGCTGTTTTTT. This chain links TRBV29-1 with TRBJ2-2; a weak D match, TRBD2 (6 bases). The CDR3 is made up of 14 amino acids. V shed 7 bases and J shed 7 bases, with 19 bases lying between them. Looked up from germline, CDR1 is SQVTM and CDR2 is ANQGSEA.

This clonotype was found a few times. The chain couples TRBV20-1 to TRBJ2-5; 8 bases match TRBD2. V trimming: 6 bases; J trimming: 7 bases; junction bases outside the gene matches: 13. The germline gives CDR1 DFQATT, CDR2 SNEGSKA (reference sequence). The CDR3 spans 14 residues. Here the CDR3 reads CSAIGGAGRPTQYF. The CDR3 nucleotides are TGCAGTGCCATCGGGGGGGCAGGGAGACCGACCCAGTACTTC.

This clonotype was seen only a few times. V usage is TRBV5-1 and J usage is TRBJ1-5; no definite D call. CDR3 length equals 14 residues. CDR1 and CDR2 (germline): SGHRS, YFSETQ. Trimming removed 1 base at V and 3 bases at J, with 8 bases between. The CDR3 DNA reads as TGCGCCAGCAGCTTGCACGGTCCCAATCAGCCCCAGCATTTT. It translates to CASSLHGPNQPQHF. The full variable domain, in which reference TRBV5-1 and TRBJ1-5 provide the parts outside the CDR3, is KAGVTQTPRYLIKTRGQQVTLSCSPISGHRSVSWYQQTPGQGLQFLFEYFSETQRNKGNFPGRFSGRQFSNSRSEMNVSTLELGDSALYLCASSLHGPNQPQHFGDGTRLSIL.

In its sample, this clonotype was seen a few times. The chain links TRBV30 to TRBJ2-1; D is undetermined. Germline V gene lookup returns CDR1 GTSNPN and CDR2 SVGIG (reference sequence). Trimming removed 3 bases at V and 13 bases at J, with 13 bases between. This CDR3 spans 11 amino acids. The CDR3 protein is CAWRNALRQFF. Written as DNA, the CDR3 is TGTGCCTGGAGGAATGCCCTGAGACAGTTCTTC.

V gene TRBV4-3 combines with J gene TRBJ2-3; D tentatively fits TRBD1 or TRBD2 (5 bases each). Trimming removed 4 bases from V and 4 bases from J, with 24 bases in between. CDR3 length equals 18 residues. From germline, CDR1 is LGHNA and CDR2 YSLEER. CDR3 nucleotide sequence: TGCGCCAGCAGCCCCTATTACCGGGACGGGGCCGGGGCAGATACGCAGTATTTT. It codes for CASSPYYRDGAGADTQYF.

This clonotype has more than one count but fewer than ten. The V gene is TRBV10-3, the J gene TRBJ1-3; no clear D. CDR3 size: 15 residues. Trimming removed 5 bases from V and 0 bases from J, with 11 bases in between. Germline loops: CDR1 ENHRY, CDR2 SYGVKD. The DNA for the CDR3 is TGTGCCATCAGTTCTAGGGATATCTCTGGAAACACCATATATTTT. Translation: CAISSRDISGNTIYF.

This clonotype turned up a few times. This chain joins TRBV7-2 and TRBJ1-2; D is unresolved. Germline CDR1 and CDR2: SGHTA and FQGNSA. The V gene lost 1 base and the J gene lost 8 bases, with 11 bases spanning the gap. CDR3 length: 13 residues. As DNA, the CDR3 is TGTGCCAGCAGCTTAGGTCGGCCTCCAGGCTACACCTTC. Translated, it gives CASSLGRPPGYTF.

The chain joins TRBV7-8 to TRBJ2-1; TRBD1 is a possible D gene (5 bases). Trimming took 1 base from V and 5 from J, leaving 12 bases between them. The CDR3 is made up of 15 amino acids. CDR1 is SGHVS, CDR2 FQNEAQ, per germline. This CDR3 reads CASSLGGGQNNEQFF. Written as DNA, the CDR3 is TGTGCCAGCAGCTTAGGTGGCGGACAAAACAATGAGCAGTTCTTC.

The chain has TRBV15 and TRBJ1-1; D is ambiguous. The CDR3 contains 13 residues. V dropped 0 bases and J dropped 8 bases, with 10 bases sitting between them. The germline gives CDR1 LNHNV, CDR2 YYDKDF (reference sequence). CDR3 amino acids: CATSRDLPREAFF. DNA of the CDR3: TGTGCCACCAGCAGAGATCTACCGCGAGAAGCTTTCTTT.

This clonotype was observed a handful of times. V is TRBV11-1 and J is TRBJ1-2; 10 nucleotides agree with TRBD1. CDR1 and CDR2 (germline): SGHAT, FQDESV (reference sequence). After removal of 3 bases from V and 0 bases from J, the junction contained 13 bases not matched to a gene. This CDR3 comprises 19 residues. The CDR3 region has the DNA TGTGCCAGCAGCTTGTTCCCCGGACAGGGGGGTTTAGCTAACTATGGCTACACCTTC. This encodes CASSLFPGQGGLANYGYTF.

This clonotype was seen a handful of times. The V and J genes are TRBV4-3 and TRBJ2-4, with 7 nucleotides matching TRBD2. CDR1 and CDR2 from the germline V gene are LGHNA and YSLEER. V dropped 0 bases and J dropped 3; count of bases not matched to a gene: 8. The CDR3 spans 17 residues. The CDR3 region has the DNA TGCGCCAGCAGCCAAGATGGGGCGGGAGTAGGCAAAAACATTCAGTACTTC. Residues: CASSQDGAGVGKNIQYF.

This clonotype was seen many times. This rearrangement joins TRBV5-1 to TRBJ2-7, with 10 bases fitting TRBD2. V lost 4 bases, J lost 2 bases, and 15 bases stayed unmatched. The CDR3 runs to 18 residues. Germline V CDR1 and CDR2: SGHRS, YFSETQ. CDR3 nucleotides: TGCGCCAGCAGCCTGACCCTAGCGGGGGCCTCTTTTACCTACGAGCAGTACTTC. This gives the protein CASSLTLAGASFTYEQYF.

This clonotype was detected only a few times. Here the CDR3 reads CSARATGALNTEAFF. As DNA, the CDR3 is TGCAGTGCTAGAGCGACTGGAGCTTTGAACACTGAAGCTTTCTTT. The chain recombines TRBV20-1 with TRBJ1-1; D remains unclear. This CDR3 is built from 15 residues. The germline gives CDR1 DFQATT, CDR2 SNEGSKA (reference sequence). Trimming took 1 base from V and 0 from J, leaving 12 bases between them.

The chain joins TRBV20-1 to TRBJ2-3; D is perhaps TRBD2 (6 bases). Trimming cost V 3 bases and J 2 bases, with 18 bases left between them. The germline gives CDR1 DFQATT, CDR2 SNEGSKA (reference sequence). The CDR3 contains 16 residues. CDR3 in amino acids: CSARRGSGRITDTQYF. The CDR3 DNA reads TGCAGTGCTAGGCGCGGATCAGGGAGGATCACAGATACGCAGTATTTT.